This is a list of T cell receptor beta chains from one sample in a study of OX40 agonist ivuxolimab in advanced cancers. Generated by immunoSEQ multiplex PCR, the TCRdb table keeps only in-frame clones and is missing some. The table lists tens of thousands of clones, approximately 84% of them singletons. The sequenced sample was CD4+ or CD8+ T cells sorted from blood, obtained in a trial of the OX40 agonist ivuxolimab. The receptor set was obtained from an adult with an advanced solid tumor such as melanoma, head and neck, liver or kidney cancer. Both conserved end residues are part of each CDR3. The D gene is left open where the match is weak. Size tells how often a clone was seen (once, few, many) or the class of an expanded clone, and some rows leave it out.

cdr3_aa: CASSGRLAGLYEQYF; cdr3_nt: TGTGCCAGCAGTGGCCGACTAGCGGGCCTTTACGAGCAGTACTTC; cdr3_length: 15; d_call: TRBD2; j_call: TRBJ2-7; clone_size: -; v_call: TRBV2
cdr3_aa: CASSASTDTQYF; cdr3_nt: TGTGCCAGCAGCGCTTCGACAGATACGCAGTATTTT; cdr3_length: 12; d_call: -; j_call: TRBJ2-3; clone_size: once; v_call: TRBV5-4
cdr3_aa: CASSSNRHINSPLHF; cdr3_nt: TGCGCCAGCAGCTCGAATAGACACATTAATTCACCCCTCCACTTT; cdr3_length: 15; d_call: -; j_call: TRBJ1-6; clone_size: -; v_call: TRBV5-1
cdr3_aa: CASSATGVHNSPLHF; cdr3_nt: TGTGCCAGCAGTGCCACAGGGGTTCATAATTCACCCCTCCACTTT; cdr3_length: 15; d_call: TRBD1; j_call: TRBJ1-6; clone_size: -; v_call: TRBV25-1
cdr3_aa: CASSSRETGPSNEKLFF; cdr3_nt: TGTGCCAGCTCATCCCGAGAGACAGGGCCCTCTAATGAAAAACTGTTTTTT; cdr3_length: 17; d_call: TRBD1; j_call: TRBJ1-4; clone_size: -; v_call: TRBV18
cdr3_aa: CASKTSGTTDTQYF; cdr3_nt: TGTGCCAGCAAAACTAGCGGGACAACAGATACGCAGTATTTT; cdr3_length: 14; d_call: TRBD2; j_call: TRBJ2-3; clone_size: -; v_call: TRBV2
cdr3_aa: CASSSPGPGEYEQYF; cdr3_nt: TGTGCCAGCAGCTCCCCGGGCCCCGGGGAATACGAGCAGTACTTC; cdr3_length: 15; d_call: -; j_call: TRBJ2-7; clone_size: -; v_call: TRBV5-6
cdr3_aa: CASSYAGTSYEQYF; cdr3_nt: TGTGCCAGCAGTTACGCCGGGACAAGCTACGAGCAGTACTTC; cdr3_length: 14; d_call: -; j_call: TRBJ2-7; clone_size: -; v_call: TRBV6-5
cdr3_aa: CAISDHRGEQYF; cdr3_nt: TGTGCCATCAGTGACCACAGGGGCGAGCAGTACTTC; cdr3_length: 12; d_call: TRBD1; j_call: TRBJ2-7; clone_size: -; v_call: TRBV10-3
cdr3_aa: CASSLGQGAMGEQYF; cdr3_nt: TGTGCCAGCAGCTTAGGACAGGGGGCGATGGGCGAGCAGTACTTC; cdr3_length: 15; d_call: TRBD1; j_call: TRBJ2-7; clone_size: -; v_call: TRBV7-2
cdr3_aa: CSAQGQNTEAFF; cdr3_nt: TGCAGCGCGCAGGGGCAGAACACTGAAGCTTTCTTT; cdr3_length: 12; d_call: -; j_call: TRBJ1-1; clone_size: -; v_call: TRBV29-1
cdr3_aa: CASSLAGLSFGRFF; cdr3_nt: TGTGCCAGCAGCTTAGCAGGGTTATCTTTCGGTCGGTTCTTC; cdr3_length: 14; d_call: -; j_call: TRBJ2-1; clone_size: -; v_call: TRBV7-8
cdr3_aa: CASSIDAGGITDTQYF; cdr3_nt: TGTGCCAGTAGTATAGATGCAGGTGGGATCACAGATACGCAGTATTTT; cdr3_length: 16; d_call: -; j_call: TRBJ2-3; clone_size: -; v_call: TRBV19
cdr3_aa: CATSRGRRNTEAFF; cdr3_nt: TGTGCCACCAGCAGGGGCAGAAGAAACACTGAAGCTTTCTTT; cdr3_length: 14; d_call: -; j_call: TRBJ1-1; clone_size: -; v_call: TRBV15
cdr3_aa: CASSRRTGRIKNEQFF; cdr3_nt: TGTGCCAGCAGCCGCCGGACAGGGCGGATCAAGAATGAGCAGTTCTTC; cdr3_length: 16; d_call: TRBD1; j_call: TRBJ2-1; clone_size: -; v_call: TRBV7-6
cdr3_aa: CASRQDRGGSYEQYF; cdr3_nt: TGTGCCAGCCGCCAAGACAGGGGAGGCTCCTACGAGCAGTACTTC; cdr3_length: 15; d_call: TRBD1; j_call: TRBJ2-7; clone_size: -; v_call: TRBV2